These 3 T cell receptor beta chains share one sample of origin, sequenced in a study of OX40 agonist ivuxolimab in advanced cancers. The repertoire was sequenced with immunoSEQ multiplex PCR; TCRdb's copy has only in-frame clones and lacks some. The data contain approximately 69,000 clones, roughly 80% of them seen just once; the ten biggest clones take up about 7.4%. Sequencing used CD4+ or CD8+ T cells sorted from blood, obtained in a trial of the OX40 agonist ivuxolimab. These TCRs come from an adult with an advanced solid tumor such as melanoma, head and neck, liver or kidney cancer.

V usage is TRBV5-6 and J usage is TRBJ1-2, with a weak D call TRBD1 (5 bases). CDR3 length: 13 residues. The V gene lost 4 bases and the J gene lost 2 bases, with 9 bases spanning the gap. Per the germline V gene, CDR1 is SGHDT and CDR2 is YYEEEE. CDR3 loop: CASSRGINYGYTF. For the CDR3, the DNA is TGTGCCAGCAGCAGGGGCATAAACTATGGCTACACCTTC.

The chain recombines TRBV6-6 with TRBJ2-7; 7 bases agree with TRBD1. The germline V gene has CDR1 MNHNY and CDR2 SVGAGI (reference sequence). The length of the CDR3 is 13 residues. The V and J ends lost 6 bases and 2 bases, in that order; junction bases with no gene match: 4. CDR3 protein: CASRQGPPYEQYF. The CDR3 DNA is TGTGCCAGCAGACAGGGGCCGCCCTACGAGCAGTACTTC.

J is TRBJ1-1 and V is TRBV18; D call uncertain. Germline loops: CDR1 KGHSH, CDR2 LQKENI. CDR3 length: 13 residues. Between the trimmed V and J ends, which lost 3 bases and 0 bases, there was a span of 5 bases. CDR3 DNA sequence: TGTGCCAGCTCACCGGGCTTGAACACTGAAGCTTTCTTT. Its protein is CASSPGLNTEAFF.